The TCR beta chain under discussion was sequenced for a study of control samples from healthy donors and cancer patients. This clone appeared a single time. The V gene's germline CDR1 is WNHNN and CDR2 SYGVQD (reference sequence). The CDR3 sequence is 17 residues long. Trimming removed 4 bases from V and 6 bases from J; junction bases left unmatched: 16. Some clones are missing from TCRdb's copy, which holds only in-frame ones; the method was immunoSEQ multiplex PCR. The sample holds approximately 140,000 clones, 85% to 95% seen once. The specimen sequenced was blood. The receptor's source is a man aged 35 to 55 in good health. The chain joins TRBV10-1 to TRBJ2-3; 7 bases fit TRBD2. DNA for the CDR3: TGCGCCAGCAGTGCTCGCCTTAGGGAGCGGGGAATGGATACGCAGTATTTT. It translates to CASSARLRERGMDTQYF.